Below are 6 T cell receptor beta chains sequenced from a single sample in a study of blood T cell repertoires in COVID-19. Profiled with immunoSEQ multiplex PCR; TCRdb holds only in-frame clones, not every one. The sample gives more than 250,000 clones, roughly 87% of which show up once; approximately 5.2% is in the top ten. The sample consisted of PBMCs or T cells enriched from blood (not recorded which). Receptors were obtained from a woman aged 25-40 years who had recovered from COVID-19.

J is TRBJ1-6 and V is TRBV6-5; 9 bases map to TRBD1. The V gene end was trimmed by 1 base and the J gene end by 6 bases; junction bases not matched to a gene: 4. CDR3 length: 16 residues. Germline values: CDR1 MNHEY, CDR2 SVGAGI. DNA for the CDR3: TGTGCCAGCAGTTACTTGGGGGACAGGGCTAATTCACCCCTCCACTTT. Amino acids: CASSYLGDRANSPLHF.

This chain connects TRBV5-1 to TRBJ1-1; 9 nucleotides align to TRBD1. The CDR3 covers 19 residues. Germline trimming cut 0 bases from V and 0 bases from J; bases unmatched to any gene: 12. Germline-derived CDR1 and CDR2 are SGHRS and YFSETQ. The CDR3 nucleotides are TGCGCCAGCAGCTTGGCCTTGATCTCGGACAGGGGCTTGAACACTGAAGCTTTCTTT. Amino acids: CASSLALISDRGLNTEAFF. Drawing the rest from reference TRBV5-1 and TRBJ1-1, the complete variable domain is KAGVTQTPRYLIKTRGQQVTLSCSPISGHRSVSWYQQTPGQGLQFLFEYFSETQRNKGNFPGRFSGRQFSNSRSEMNVSTLELGDSALYLCASSLALISDRGLNTEAFFGQGTRLTVV.

V is TRBV6-5 and J is TRBJ1-2; 8 bases match TRBD1. J gave up 7 bases and V 4 bases, and 5 bases lay outside the gene matches. CDR1 and CDR2 from the germline V gene are MNHEY and SVGAGI. The CDR3 is made up of 13 amino acids. The chain's CDR3 is CASSSDRVGGYTF. CDR3 bases: TGTGCCAGCAGTTCGGACAGGGTTGGTGGCTACACCTTC.

V is TRBV6-1 and J is TRBJ1-3; 7 nucleotides match TRBD1. In germline, CDR1 is MNHNS, CDR2 SASEGT. Trimming cost V 3 bases and J 0 bases; bases outside gene matches: 14. This CDR3 has 19 residues. The CDR3 sequence: CASSDGDRDQLTSGNTIYF. In DNA, the CDR3 is TGTGCCAGCAGTGACGGTGACAGGGATCAACTAACCTCTGGAAACACCATATATTTT.

The rearrangement joins TRBV4-3 to TRBJ2-3; TRBD1 matches 10 bases. Per germline, CDR1 LGHNA and CDR2 YSLEER. CDR3 size: 14 residues. The J segment lost 8 bases and the V segment lost 4 bases, leaving 6 bases of the junction unmatched. CDR3 sequence (DNA): TGCGCCAGCAGCCCAGGGACAGGGGAAGGTACGCAGTATTTT. Its protein product is CASSPGTGEGTQYF.

The chain has TRBV14 and TRBJ1-6; D may be TRBD1 (5 bases). Germline CDR1 reads SGHDN; CDR2 reads FVKESK. This CDR3 contains 15 residues. The V gene lost 2 bases and the J gene lost 7 bases, with 12 bases spanning the gap. The DNA of the CDR3 is TGTGCCAGCAGCCAATCCCTCGGGGGGAATTCACCCCTCCACTTT. This sequence encodes CASSQSLGGNSPLHF.